A selection of T cell receptor beta chains follows, all from one sample in a study of long-term antiretroviral therapy in people with HIV. TCRdb keeps only in-frame clones here, not all; method: immunoSEQ multiplex PCR. The sample lists 20,000 to 25,000 clones, roughly 80% occurring once. The specimen comprised unsorted PBMCs, sampled 0.3 years after starting antiretroviral therapy. These receptors came from a man in his fifties or sixties with HIV. The CDR3 runs from the conserved cysteine through the conserved F or W. D genes are given only for firm matches. Clone size, where shown, is once, few, many, or a class for clones that have expanded.

TRBV4-3	TRBJ1-1	.	.	CASSRYMGNTEAFF	TGCGCCAGCAGCCGATATATGGGGAACACTGAAGCTTTCTTT
TRBV7-2	TRBJ2-1	.	TRBD2	CASSLQLAGKNEQFF	TGTGCCAGCAGCCTCCAACTAGCGGGAAAGAATGAGCAGTTCTTC
TRBV6-5	TRBJ2-7	few	.	CASRLYRGQTYEQYF	TGTGCCAGCAGGCTATACCGTGGACAGACCTACGAGCAGTACTTC
TRBV4-1	TRBJ1-3	.	.	CASSPSLNTIYF	TGCGCCAGCAGCCCTTCCCTCAACACCATATATTTT
TRBV28	TRBJ2-3	.	TRBD2	CASSPAGFSTDTQYF	TGTGCCAGCAGCCCAGCGGGATTTAGCACAGATACGCAGTATTTT
TRBV11-3	TRBJ1-1	.	.	CASSLGRVNTEAFF	TGTGCCAGCAGCTTGGGCCGAGTGAACACTGAAGCTTTCTTT
TRBV5-4	TRBJ2-3	.	.	CASSFGRGWQYF	TGTGCCAGCAGCTTCGGGCGGGGTTGGCAGTATTTT
TRBV29-1	TRBJ1-1	.	.	CSARTDLNTEAFF	TGCAGCGCCCGGACAGACTTGAACACTGAAGCTTTCTTT
TRBV4-3	TRBJ1-2	.	.	CASSQVDGTQAYTF	TGCGCCAGCAGCCAAGTGGATGGGACTCAGGCCTACACCTTC
TRBV19	TRBJ2-1	.	.	CASSAGLPISYNEQFF	TGTGCCAGTAGTGCAGGACTACCGATCTCCTACAATGAGCAGTTCTTC
TRBV30	TRBJ2-7	.	TRBD1	CAWSATGGWEQYF	TGTGCCTGGAGTGCCACAGGGGGATGGGAGCAGTACTTC
TRBV23-1	TRBJ1-6	.	.	CASSQSRPINSPLHF	TGCGCCAGCAGTCAATCGAGGCCCATTAATTCACCCCTCCACTTT
TRBV19	TRBJ1-6	.	TRBD1	CASGVGTENSPLHF	TGTGCCAGTGGGGTCGGGACAGAGAATTCACCCCTCCACTTT
TRBV6-5	TRBJ2-7	.	TRBD1	CASSLTPGQSSYEQYF	TGTGCCAGCAGTTTAACGCCGGGACAGAGCTCCTACGAGCAGTACTTC
TRBV10-3	TRBJ1-6	few	TRBD1	CAIRVGQGENSPLHF	TGTGCCATCAGGGTGGGACAGGGGGAAAATTCACCCCTCCACTTT
TRBV7-9	TRBJ1-1	.	.	CASSFVFEGRTEAFF	TGTGCCAGCAGCTTCGTTTTTGAGGGACGCACTGAAGCTTTCTTT
TRBV7-9	TRBJ1-2	.	.	CASSSGGGPDGYTF	TGTGCCAGCAGCTCGGGCGGGGGGCCTGATGGCTACACCTTC
TRBV11-2	TRBJ2-5	.	TRBD2	CASSLDLAGGPETQYF	TGTGCCAGCAGCTTAGATCTAGCGGGAGGACCGGAGACCCAGTACTTC
TRBV7-9	TRBJ2-2	.	TRBD2	CASSSGLAGHAGELFF	TGTGCCAGCAGCTCGGGACTAGCGGGACATGCCGGGGAGCTGTTTTTT
TRBV18	TRBJ1-1	.	.	CASSPQGTNTEAFF	TGTGCCAGCTCACCTCAGGGGACGAACACTGAAGCTTTCTTT
TRBV4-1	TRBJ1-2	.	.	CASSQDGSGVGYGYTF	TGCGCCAGCAGCCAAGATGGTTCAGGAGTAGGCTATGGCTACACCTTC
TRBV5-5	TRBJ2-5	few	.	CASSLGWESSETQYF	TGTGCCAGCAGCTTAGGGTGGGAATCATCGGAGACCCAGTACTTC
TRBV23-1	TRBJ1-5	.	TRBD1	CASTQGGHDSNQPQHF	TGCGCCAGCACCCAGGGGGGGCACGATAGCAATCAGCCCCAGCATTTT
TRBV6-1	TRBJ2-7	.	TRBD2	CASSEGLAGPSSYEQYF	TGTGCCAGCAGTGAAGGACTAGCGGGACCATCCTCCTACGAGCAGTACTTC
TRBV21-1	TRBJ2-7	.	.	CASSNWGPQGPHIYEQYF	TGTGCCAGCAGCAACTGGGGACCTCAGGGTCCTCATATCTACGAGCAGTACTTC
TRBV30	TRBJ2-7	.	TRBD2	CAWSAGGRGYEQYF	TGTGCCTGGAGTGCCGGCGGGAGAGGCTACGAGCAGTACTTC
TRBV4-3	TRBJ2-1	.	TRBD1	CASSPGQENNEQFF	TGCGCCAGCAGCCCGGGACAGGAAAACAATGAGCAGTTCTTC
TRBV18	TRBJ2-7	.	.	CASSAAVTYEQYF	TGTGCCAGCTCAGCTGCCGTGACCTACGAGCAGTACTTC
TRBV19	TRBJ1-5	.	.	CASGAWDGSNQPQHF	TGTGCCAGTGGGGCATGGGACGGTAGCAATCAGCCCCAGCATTTT
TRBV11-3	TRBJ2-3	medium-sized	.	CASESRSSTDTQYF	TGTGCCAGCGAGAGCCGGTCTAGCACAGATACGCAGTATTTT
TRBV21-1	TRBJ2-3	.	.	CASSKGPPRLAAAGTQYF	TGTGCCAGCAGCAAAGGCCCTCCTAGACTAGCGGCGGCCGGTACGCAGTATTTT
TRBV15	TRBJ2-3	.	TRBD2	CATSRGGGASDTQYF	TGTGCCACCAGCAGAGGCGGGGGGGCCTCAGATACGCAGTATTTT
TRBV5-6	TRBJ2-7	.	TRBD1	CASSRRQGAGEQYF	TGTGCCAGCAGCCGAAGACAGGGGGCTGGCGAGCAGTACTTC
TRBV7-9	TRBJ1-1	once	.	CASSPPGWGGEDTEAFF	TGTGCCAGCAGCCCACCGGGGTGGGGCGGTGAGGACACTGAAGCTTTCTTT
TRBV6-5	TRBJ1-2	.	.	CASSYSMRSDYGYTF	TGTGCCAGCAGTTACTCGATGAGAAGCGACTATGGCTACACCTTC
TRBV7-9	TRBJ1-6	.	TRBD1	CASSRTGQGNSLHF	TGTGCCAGCAGCCGTACGGGACAGGGGAATTCCCTCCACTTT
TRBV5-4	TRBJ1-2	.	.	CASSLASGRGYTF	TGTGCCAGCAGCTTGGCGTCAGGGAGAGGCTACACCTTC
TRBV11-3	TRBJ2-5	once	TRBD1	CASSLRTGHQETQYF	TGTGCCAGCAGCCTCAGGACAGGGCACCAAGAGACCCAGTACTTC
TRBV19	TRBJ2-2	.	TRBD1	CASSAWDRAKTGELFF	TGTGCCAGTAGTGCCTGGGACAGGGCGAAGACCGGGGAGCTGTTTTTT
TRBV4-3	TRBJ2-3	.	TRBD2	CASSRLAGASTDTQYF	TGCGCCAGCAGCCGCCTAGCGGGGGCTAGCACAGATACGCAGTATTTT
TRBV28	TRBJ2-2	few	.	CASSFRLEITGELFF	TGTGCCAGCAGTTTCCGCCTAGAGATCACCGGGGAGCTGTTTTTT
TRBV5-4	TRBJ1-1	.	TRBD1	CASSPDRGGTEAFF	TGTGCCAGCAGCCCAGACAGGGGGGGCACTGAAGCTTTCTTT
TRBV7-9	TRBJ2-5	.	TRBD2	CATKVSGSQETQYF	TGTGCTACTAAGGTTAGCGGGAGTCAAGAGACCCAGTACTTC
TRBV29-1	TRBJ1-1	.	.	CSVTLSGTEAFF	TGCAGCGTCACGCTTTCAGGCACTGAAGCTTTCTTT
TRBV19	TRBJ1-1	.	TRBD1	CATRDPGQGKTEAFF	TGTGCCACCAGAGACCCCGGACAGGGGAAAACTGAAGCTTTCTTT